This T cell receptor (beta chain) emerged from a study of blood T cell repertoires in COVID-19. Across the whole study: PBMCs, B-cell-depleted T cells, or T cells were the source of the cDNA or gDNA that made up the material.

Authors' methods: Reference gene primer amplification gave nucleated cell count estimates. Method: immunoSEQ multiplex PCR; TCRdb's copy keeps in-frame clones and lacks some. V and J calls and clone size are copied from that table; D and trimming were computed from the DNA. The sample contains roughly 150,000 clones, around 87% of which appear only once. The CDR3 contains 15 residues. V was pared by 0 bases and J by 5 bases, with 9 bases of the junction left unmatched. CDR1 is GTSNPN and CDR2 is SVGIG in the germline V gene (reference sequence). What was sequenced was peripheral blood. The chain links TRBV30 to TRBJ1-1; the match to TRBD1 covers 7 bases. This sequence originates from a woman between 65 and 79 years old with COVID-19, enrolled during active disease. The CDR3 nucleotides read TGTGCCTGGAGTGTACACAGGGGAGTTAGGACTGAAGCTTTCTTT. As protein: CAWSVHRGVRTEAFF.